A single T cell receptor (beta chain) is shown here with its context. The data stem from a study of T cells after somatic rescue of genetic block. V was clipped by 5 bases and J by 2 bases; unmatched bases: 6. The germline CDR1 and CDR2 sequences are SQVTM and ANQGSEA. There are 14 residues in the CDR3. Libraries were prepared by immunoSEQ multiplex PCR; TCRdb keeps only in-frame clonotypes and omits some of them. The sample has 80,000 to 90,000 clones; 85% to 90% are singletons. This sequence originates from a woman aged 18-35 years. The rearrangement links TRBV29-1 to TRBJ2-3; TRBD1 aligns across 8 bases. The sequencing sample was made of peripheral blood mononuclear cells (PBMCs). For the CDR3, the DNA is TGCAGCGTTCAGGGGGCGGGGCACACAGATACGCAGTATTTT. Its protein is CSVQGAGHTDTQYF.